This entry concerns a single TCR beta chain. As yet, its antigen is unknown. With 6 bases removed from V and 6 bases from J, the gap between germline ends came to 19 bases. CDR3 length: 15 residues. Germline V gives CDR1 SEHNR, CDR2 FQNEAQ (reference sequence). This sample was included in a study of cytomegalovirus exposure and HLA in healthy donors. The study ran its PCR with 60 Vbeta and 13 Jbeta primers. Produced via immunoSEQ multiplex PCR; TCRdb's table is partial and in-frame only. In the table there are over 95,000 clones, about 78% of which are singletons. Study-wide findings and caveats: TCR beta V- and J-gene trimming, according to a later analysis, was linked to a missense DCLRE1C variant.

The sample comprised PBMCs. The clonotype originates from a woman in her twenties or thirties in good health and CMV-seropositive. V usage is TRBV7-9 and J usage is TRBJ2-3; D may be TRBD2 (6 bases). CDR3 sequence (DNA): TGTGCCAGCAGTTTTTTGGGGCGGGACGTGGATACGCAGTATTTT. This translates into CASSFLGRDVDTQYF.